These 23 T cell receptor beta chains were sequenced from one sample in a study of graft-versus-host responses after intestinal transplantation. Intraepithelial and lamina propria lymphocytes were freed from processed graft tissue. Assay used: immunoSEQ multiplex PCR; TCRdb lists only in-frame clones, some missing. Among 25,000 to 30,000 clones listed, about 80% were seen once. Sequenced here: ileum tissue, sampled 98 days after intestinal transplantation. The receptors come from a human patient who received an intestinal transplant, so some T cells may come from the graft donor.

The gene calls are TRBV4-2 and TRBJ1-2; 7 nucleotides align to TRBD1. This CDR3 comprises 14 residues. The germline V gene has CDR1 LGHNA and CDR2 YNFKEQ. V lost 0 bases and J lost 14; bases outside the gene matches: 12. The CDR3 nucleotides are TGTGCCAGCAGCCAAGATAGGACAGGACCAGGCCGGACCTTC. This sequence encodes CASSQDRTGPGRTF.

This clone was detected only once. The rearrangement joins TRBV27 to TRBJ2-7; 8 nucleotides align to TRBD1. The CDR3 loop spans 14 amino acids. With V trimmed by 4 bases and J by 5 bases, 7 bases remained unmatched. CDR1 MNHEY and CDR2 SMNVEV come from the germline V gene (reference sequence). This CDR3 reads CASSSRAGGHEQYF. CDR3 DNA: TGTGCCAGCAGTTCGAGGGCAGGGGGCCACGAGCAGTACTTC.

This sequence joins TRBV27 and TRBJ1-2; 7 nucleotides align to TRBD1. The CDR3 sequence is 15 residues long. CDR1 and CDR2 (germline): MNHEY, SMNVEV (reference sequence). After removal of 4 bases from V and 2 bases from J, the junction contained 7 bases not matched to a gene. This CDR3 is CASSSPGTANYGYTF. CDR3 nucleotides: TGTGCCAGCAGTTCTCCCGGGACAGCCAACTATGGCTACACCTTC.

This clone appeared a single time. This CDR3 is CSAFGGRLNTEAFF. The CDR3 DNA is TGCAGCGCTTTTGGAGGCCGCCTGAACACTGAAGCTTTCTTT. The gene calls are TRBV29-1 and TRBJ1-1, with D unclear. The CDR3 sequence is 14 residues long. Trimming took off 7 bases at V and 0 bases at J, with 15 bases between the two ends. Germline-derived CDR1 and CDR2 are SQVTM and ANQGSEA.

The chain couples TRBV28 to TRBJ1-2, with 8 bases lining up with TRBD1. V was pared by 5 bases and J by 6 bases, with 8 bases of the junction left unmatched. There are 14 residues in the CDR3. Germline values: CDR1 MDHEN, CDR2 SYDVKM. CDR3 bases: TGTGCCAGCAGTACCCAGACAGGGGTGAATGGCTACACCTTC. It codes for CASSTQTGVNGYTF.

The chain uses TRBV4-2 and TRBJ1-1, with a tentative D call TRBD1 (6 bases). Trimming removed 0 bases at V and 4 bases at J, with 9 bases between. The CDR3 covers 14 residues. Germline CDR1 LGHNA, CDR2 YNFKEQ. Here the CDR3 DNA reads TGTGCCAGCAGCCAAGAGAGGGGGGGCACTGAAGCTTTCTTT. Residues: CASSQERGGTEAFF.

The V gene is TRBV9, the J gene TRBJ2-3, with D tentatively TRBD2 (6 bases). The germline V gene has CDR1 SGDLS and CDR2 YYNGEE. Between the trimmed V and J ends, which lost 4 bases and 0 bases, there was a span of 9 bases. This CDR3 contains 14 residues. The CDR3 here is CASSPSGSTDTQYF. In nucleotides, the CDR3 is TGTGCCAGCAGCCCCAGCGGGAGCACAGATACGCAGTATTTT.

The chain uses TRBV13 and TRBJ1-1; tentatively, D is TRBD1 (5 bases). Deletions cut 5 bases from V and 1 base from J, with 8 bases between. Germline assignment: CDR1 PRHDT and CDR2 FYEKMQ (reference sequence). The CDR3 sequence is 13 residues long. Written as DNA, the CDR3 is TGTGCCAGCAGCCTCGGGGGGAACACTGAAGCTTTCTTT. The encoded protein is CASSLGGNTEAFF.

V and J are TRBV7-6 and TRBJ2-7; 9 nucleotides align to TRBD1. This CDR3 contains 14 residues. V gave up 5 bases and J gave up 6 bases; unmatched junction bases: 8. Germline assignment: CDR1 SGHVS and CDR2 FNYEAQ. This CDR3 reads CASSPPTGGSEQYF. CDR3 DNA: TGTGCCAGCAGCCCCCCGACAGGGGGGAGCGAGCAGTACTTC.

The CDR3 is CASSPGTPTAADNQPQHF. The CDR3 coding sequence is TGTGCCAGCTCACCCGGGACACCCACGGCAGCGGACAATCAGCCCCAGCATTTT. This chain uses TRBV18 with TRBJ1-5, with D possibly being TRBD1 (6 bases). CDR3 length equals 18 residues. Per germline, CDR1 KGHSH and CDR2 LQKENI. Trimming took 3 bases from V and 3 from J, leaving 21 bases between them.

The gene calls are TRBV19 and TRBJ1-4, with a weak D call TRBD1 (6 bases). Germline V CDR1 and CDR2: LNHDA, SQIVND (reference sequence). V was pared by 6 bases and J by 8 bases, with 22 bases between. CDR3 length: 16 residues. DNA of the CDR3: TGTGCCAGTAGCGACAAGACAGGAAGGTTTGGAGAAAAACTGTTTTTT. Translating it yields CASSDKTGRFGEKLFF.

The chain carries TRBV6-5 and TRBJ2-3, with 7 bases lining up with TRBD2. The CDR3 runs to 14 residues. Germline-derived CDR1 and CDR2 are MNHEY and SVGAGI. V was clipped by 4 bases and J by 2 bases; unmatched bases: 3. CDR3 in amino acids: CASSFGGYTDTQYF. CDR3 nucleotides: TGTGCCAGCAGTTTCGGGGGGTACACAGATACGCAGTATTTT.

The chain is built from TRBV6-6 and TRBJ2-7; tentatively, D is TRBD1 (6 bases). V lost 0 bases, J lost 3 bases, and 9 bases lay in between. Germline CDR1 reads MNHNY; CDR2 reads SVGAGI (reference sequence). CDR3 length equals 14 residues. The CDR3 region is CASSYSAQGYEQYF. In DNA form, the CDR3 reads TGTGCCAGCAGTTACTCGGCACAGGGCTACGAGCAGTACTTC.

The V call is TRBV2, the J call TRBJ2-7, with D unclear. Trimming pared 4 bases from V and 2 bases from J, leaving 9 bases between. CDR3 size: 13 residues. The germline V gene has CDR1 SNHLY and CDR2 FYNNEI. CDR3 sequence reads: CASSGGSTYEQYF. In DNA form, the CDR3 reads TGTGCCAGCAGTGGGGGTAGCACCTACGAGCAGTACTTC.

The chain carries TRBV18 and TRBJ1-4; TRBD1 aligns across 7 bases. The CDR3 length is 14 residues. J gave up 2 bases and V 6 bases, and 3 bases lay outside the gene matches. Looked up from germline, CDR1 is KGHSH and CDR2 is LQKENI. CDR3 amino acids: CASSQTGTNEKLFF. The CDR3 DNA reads TGTGCCAGCTCGCAGACAGGGACTAATGAAAAACTGTTTTTT.

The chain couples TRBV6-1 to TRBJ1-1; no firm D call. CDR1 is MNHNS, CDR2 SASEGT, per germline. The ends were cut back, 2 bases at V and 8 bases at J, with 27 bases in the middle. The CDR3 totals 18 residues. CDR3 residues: CASSERRKDGWAYREAFF. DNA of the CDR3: TGTGCCAGCAGTGAACGGCGCAAAGATGGGTGGGCCTACCGGGAAGCTTTCTTT.

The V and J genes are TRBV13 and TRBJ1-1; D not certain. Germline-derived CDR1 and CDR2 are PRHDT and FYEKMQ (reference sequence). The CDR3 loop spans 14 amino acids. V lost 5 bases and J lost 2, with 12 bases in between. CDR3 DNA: TGTGCCAGCAGCCAGTACTGGGTAAACACTGAAGCTTTCTTT. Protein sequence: CASSQYWVNTEAFF.

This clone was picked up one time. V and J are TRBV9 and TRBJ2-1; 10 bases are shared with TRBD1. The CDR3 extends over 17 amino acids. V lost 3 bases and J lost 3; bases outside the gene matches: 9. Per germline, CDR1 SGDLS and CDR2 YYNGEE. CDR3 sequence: CASSGSPGTGDYNEQFF. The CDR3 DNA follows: TGTGCCAGCAGCGGTAGTCCCGGGACAGGGGACTACAATGAGCAGTTCTTC.

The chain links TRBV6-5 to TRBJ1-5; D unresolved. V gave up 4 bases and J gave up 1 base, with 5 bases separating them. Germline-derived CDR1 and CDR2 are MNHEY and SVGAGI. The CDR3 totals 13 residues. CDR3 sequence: CASSWWSNQPQHF. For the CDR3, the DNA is TGTGCCAGCAGTTGGTGGAGCAATCAGCCCCAGCATTTT.

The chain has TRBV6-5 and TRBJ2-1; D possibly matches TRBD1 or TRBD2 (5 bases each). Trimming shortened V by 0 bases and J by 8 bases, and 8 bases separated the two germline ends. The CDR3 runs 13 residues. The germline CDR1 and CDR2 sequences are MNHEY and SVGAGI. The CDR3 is CASSYSGGHEQFF. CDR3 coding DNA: TGTGCCAGCAGTTACTCTGGGGGTCATGAGCAGTTCTTC.

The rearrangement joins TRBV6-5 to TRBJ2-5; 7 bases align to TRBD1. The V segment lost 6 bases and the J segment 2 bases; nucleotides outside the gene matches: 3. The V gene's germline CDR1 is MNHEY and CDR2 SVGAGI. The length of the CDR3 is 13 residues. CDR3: CASSKGQQETQYF. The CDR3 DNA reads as TGTGCCAGCAGCAAGGGACAGCAAGAGACCCAGTACTTC.

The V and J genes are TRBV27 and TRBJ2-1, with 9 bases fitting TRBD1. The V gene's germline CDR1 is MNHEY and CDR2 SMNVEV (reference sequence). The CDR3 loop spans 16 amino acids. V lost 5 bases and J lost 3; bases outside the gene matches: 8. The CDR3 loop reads CASSPAGTGFYNEQFF. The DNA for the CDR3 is TGTGCCAGCAGTCCCGCCGGGACAGGGTTCTACAATGAGCAGTTCTTC.

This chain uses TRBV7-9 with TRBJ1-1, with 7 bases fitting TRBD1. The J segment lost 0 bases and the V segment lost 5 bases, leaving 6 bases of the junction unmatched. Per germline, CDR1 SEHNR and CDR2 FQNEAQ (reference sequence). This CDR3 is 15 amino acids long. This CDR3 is CASSAPGQLNTEAFF. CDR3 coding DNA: TGTGCCAGCAGCGCGCCGGGACAGCTGAACACTGAAGCTTTCTTT.